Each of the 14 T cell receptor beta chains below was sequenced from the same sample in a study of patients and donors after allogeneic stem cell transplantation. MiXCR was run by TCRdb on the RT-PCR reads, yielding one entry per CDR3 protein. The data hold 390,000 or so distinct CDR3 sequences, with 16% observed a single time. Sequencing was carried out using blood, either unsorted or a sorted T cell fraction (not recorded which). Receptors originate from a human donor who was either an allogeneic HSCT recipient or a stem cell or donor lymphocyte infusion donor (not recorded which). It is not recorded whose cells these are; they may come from a transplant donor.

This clonotype occurred many times. The V call is TRBV12-3 or TRBV12-4, the J call TRBJ2-7; D is possibly TRBD1 or TRBD2 (5 bases each). CDR3 size: 15 residues. V lost 2 bases and J lost 0, with 11 bases in between. The CDR3 loop reads CASSLRGVLSYEQYF. The DNA for the CDR3 is TGTGCCAGCAGTTTAAGAGGGGTCCTCTCCTACGAGCAGTACTTC.

J is TRBJ2-7 and V is TRBV6-2 or TRBV6-3; the D is unclear. The CDR3 covers 12 residues. Per the germline V gene, CDR1 is MNHEY and CDR2 is SVGEGT. The germline V and J ends were trimmed by 5 bases and 7 bases, with 12 bases remaining between them. This CDR3 is CASSMNSAEQYF. The CDR3 bases are TGTGCCAGCAGTATGAACTCCGCGGAGCAGTACTTC.

J is TRBJ2-3 and V is TRBV29-1; D is unclear. The ends were cut back, 0 bases at V and 4 bases at J, with 11 bases in the middle. The CDR3 contains 14 residues. CDR1 and CDR2 from the germline V gene are SQVTM and ANQGSEA. CDR3 amino acids: CSVEEMQVSDTQYF. CDR3 DNA sequence: TGCAGCGTTGAAGAGATGCAAGTCTCAGATACGCAGTATTTT.

This clonotype came up a few times. The chain couples TRBV7-3 to TRBJ1-1; maybe TRBD1 (5 bases). This CDR3 is 13 amino acids long. V shed 4 bases and J shed 5 bases, with 11 bases lying between them. Germline V gives CDR1 SGHTA, CDR2 FQGTGA. The CDR3 DNA sequence: TGTGCCAGCAGCTCGCAGGGATTGACTGAAGCTTTCTTT. Protein product: CASSSQGLTEAFF.

V and J are TRBV2 and TRBJ1-1, with D possibly matching TRBD1 (6 bases). The CDR3 is made up of 11 amino acids. The germline CDR1 and CDR2 sequences are SNHLY and FYNNEI. V lost 7 bases and J lost 7, with 10 bases in between. This chain's CDR3 is CASKGRGEAFF. The CDR3 DNA reads TGTGCCAGCAAGGGCAGGGGTGAAGCTTTCTTT.

This clonotype was counted only a few times. The CDR3 sequence is CASTPGGADTQYF. The CDR3 nucleotides read TGTGCCAGCACGCCGGGAGGAGCAGATACGCAGTATTTT. The chain links TRBV3-1 to TRBJ2-3; TRBD2 agrees at 7 bases. J was trimmed by 4 bases and V by 7 bases; bases with no gene match: 5. The CDR3 runs to 13 residues. Germline lookup yields CDR1 LGHDT and CDR2 YNNKEL (reference sequence).

The rearrangement links TRBV9 to TRBJ2-5, with D perhaps TRBD1 (6 bases). Germline values: CDR1 SGDLS, CDR2 YYNGEE. V dropped 0 bases and J dropped 3 bases, with 12 bases sitting between them. The CDR3 spans 15 residues. The CDR3 DNA sequence: TGTGCCAGCAGCGTAGCTGCCAGGGGAGAAGAGACCCAGTACTTC. It is translated as CASSVAARGEETQYF.

This clonotype has just a few counts. The J gene is TRBJ1-6, the V gene TRBV4-2, with D perhaps matching TRBD1 (6 bases). CDR1 and CDR2 (germline): LGHNA, YNFKEQ. The length of the CDR3 is 14 residues. The ends were cut back, 2 bases at V and 9 bases at J, with 11 bases in the middle. The CDR3 nucleotides are TGTGCCAGCAGCCAATCAGGGGAAGGTTCACCCCTCCACTTT. It is translated as CASSQSGEGSPLHF.

The chain links TRBV4-1 to TRBJ1-3, with D uncertain. The CDR3 consists of 16 residues. Trimming removed 1 base from V and 2 bases from J, with 12 bases in between. Looked up from germline, CDR1 is MGHRA and CDR2 is YSYEKL. The CDR3 sequence: CASSQGGLSAGNTIYF. In DNA form, the CDR3 reads TGCGCCAGCAGCCAAGGGGGTTTATCGGCTGGAAACACCATATATTTT.

The genes are TRBV12-3 or TRBV12-4 and TRBJ2-4; perhaps D is TRBD1 or TRBD2 (5 bases each). The CDR3 contains 14 residues. The V gene lost 1 base and the J gene lost 8 bases, with 12 bases spanning the gap. The CDR3 protein is CASSLGWGKHIQYF. As DNA, the CDR3 is TGTGCCAGCAGTTTAGGGTGGGGGAAGCACATTCAGTACTTC.

This clonotype was observed a few times. The gene calls are TRBV5-1 and TRBJ2-3, with 9 bases lining up with TRBD2. Germline V lookup: CDR1 SGHRS, CDR2 YFSETQ. The CDR3 loop spans 16 amino acids. V dropped 6 bases and J dropped 3; count of bases not matched to a gene: 11. This CDR3 reads CASTGGIAGATDTQYF. CDR3 coding DNA: TGCGCCAGCACCGGCGGGATAGCGGGAGCGACAGATACGCAGTATTTT.

The V gene is TRBV7-3, the J gene TRBJ2-1; 9 nucleotides agree with TRBD1. The CDR3 length is 16 residues. The J segment lost 8 bases and the V segment lost 2 bases, leaving 10 bases of the junction unmatched. CDR1 is SGHTA and CDR2 is FQGTGA in the germline V gene. CDR3 DNA sequence: TGTGCCAGCAGCTTATACATCCGGGACAGGGTGTATGAGCAGTTCTTC. Protein sequence: CASSLYIRDRVYEQFF.

The sample holds many counts of this clonotype. This rearrangement joins TRBV6-1 to TRBJ2-1; the D call may be TRBD1 or TRBD2 (6 bases each). Germline-derived CDR1 and CDR2 are MNHNS and SASEGT. V lost 10 bases and J lost 0, with 13 bases in between. There are 14 residues in the CDR3. The CDR3 loop is CATEGGHSYNEQFF. The DNA of the CDR3 is TGTGCCACAGAAGGGGGGCACTCCTACAATGAGCAGTTCTTC.

This chain connects TRBV4-3 to TRBJ1-1; D call uncertain. The length of the CDR3 is 12 residues. Trimming took 1 base from V and 11 from J, leaving 11 bases between them. Germline assignment: CDR1 LGHNA and CDR2 YSLEER. This CDR3 reads CASSQGPRAAFF. The CDR3 DNA reads as TGCGCCAGCAGCCAAGGACCCCGGGCGGCTTTCTTT.